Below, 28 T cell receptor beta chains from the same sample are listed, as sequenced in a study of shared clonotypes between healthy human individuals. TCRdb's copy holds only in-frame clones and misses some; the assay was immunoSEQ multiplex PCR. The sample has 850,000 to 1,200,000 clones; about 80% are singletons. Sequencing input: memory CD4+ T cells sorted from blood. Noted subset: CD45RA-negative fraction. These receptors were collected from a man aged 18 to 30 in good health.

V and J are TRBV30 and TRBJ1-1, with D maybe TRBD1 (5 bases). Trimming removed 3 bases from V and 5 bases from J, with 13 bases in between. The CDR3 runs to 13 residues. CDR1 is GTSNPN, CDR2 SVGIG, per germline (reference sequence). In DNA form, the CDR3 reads TGTGCCTGGAGGAGGCAGGGAGGGACTGAAGCTTTCTTT. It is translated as CAWRRQGGTEAFF.

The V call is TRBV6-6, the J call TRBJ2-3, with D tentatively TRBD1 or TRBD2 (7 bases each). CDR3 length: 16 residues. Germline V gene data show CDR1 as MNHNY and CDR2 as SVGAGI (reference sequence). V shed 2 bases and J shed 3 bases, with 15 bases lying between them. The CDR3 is CASSYGNRGGTDTQYF. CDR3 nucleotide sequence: TGTGCCAGCAGTTACGGGAACAGGGGAGGGACAGATACGCAGTATTTT.

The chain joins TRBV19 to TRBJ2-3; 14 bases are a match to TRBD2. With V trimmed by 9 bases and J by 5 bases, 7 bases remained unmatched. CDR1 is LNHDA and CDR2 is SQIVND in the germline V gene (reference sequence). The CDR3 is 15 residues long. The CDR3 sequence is CASMRLAGGQDTQYF. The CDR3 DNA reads TGTGCCAGCATGAGACTAGCGGGGGGGCAAGATACGCAGTATTTT.

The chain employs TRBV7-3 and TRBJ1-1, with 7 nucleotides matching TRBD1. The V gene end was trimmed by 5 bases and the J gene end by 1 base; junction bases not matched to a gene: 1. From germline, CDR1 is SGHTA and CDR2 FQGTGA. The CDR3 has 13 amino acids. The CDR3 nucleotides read TGTGCCAGCAGCGCAGGGGGGAACACTGAAGCTTTCTTT. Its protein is CASSAGGNTEAFF.

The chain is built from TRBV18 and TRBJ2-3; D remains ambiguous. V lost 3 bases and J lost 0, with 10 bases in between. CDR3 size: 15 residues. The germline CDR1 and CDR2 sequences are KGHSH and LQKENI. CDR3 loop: CASSPGQLSTDTQYF. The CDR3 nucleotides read TGTGCCAGCTCACCTGGCCAGCTAAGCACAGATACGCAGTATTTT.

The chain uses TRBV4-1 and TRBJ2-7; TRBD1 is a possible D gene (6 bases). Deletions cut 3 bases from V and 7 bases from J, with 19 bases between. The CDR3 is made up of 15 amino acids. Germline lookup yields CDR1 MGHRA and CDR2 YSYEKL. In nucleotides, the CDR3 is TGCGCCAGCAGCCAGAGAGGGGACACAACAAGTGAGCAGTACTTC. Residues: CASSQRGDTTSEQYF.

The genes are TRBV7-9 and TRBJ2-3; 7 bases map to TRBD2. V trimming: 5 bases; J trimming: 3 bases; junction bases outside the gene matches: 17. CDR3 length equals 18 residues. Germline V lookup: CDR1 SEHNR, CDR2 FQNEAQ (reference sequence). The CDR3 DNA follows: TGTGCCAGCAGCCCTGGGATCCAAGTGGGGGAGGGGACAGATACGCAGTATTTT. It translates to CASSPGIQVGEGTDTQYF. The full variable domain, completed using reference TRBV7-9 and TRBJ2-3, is DTGVSQNPRHKITKRGQNVTFRCDPISEHNRLYWYRQTLGQGPEFLTYFQNEAQLEKSRLLSDRFSAERPKGSFSTLEIQRTEQGDSAMYLCASSPGIQVGEGTDTQYFGPGTRLTVL.

CDR3 sequence reads: CASSSPRGRGTEAFF. CDR3 coding DNA: TGTGCCAGCAGCTCCCCTCGGGGGAGGGGCACTGAAGCTTTCTTT. The chain uses TRBV7-2 and TRBJ1-1; maybe TRBD1 (5 bases). The V end lost 4 bases, the J end lost 4 bases, and 16 bases lay between the germline ends. Germline V gives CDR1 SGHTA, CDR2 FQGNSA. This CDR3 is built from 15 residues.

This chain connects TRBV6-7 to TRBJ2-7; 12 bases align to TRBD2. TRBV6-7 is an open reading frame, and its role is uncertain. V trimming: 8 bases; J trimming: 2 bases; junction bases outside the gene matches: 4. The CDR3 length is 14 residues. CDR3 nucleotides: TGTGCCAGCCCTAGCGGGAGGGCCCCCTACGAGCAGTACTTC. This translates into CASPSGRAPYEQYF.

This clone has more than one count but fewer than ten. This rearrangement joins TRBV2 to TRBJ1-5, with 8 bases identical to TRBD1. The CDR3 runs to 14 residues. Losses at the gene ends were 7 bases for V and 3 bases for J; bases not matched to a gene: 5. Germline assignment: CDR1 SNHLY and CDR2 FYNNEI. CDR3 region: CASMTGALNQPQHF. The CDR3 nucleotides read TGTGCCAGCATGACAGGGGCCCTCAATCAGCCCCAGCATTTT.

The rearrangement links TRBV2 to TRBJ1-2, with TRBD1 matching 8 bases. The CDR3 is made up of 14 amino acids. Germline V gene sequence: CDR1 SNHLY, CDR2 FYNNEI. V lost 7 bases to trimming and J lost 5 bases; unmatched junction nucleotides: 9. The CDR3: CASIQGALVYGYTF. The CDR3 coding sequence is TGTGCCAGCATTCAGGGGGCCCTAGTGTATGGCTACACCTTC.

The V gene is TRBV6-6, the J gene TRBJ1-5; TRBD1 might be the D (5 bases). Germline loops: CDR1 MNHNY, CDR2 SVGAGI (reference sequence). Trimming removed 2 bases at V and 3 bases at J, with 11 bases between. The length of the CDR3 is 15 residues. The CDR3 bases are TGTGCCAGCAGTTACGGGCAGGGAGACAATCAGCCCCAGCATTTT. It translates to CASSYGQGDNQPQHF.

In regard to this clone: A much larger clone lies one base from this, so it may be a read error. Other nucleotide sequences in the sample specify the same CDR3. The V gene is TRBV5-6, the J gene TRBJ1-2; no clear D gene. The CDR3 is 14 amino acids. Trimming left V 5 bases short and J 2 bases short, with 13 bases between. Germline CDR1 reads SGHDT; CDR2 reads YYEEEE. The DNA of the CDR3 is TGTGCCAGCAGTTTGAAAGTTGGAAACTATGGCTACACCTTC. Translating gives CASSLKVGNYGYTF.

CDR3 DNA: TGCAGCGTCCGGACGGTAAGCTCCTACGAGCAGTACTTC. Its translation is CSVRTVSSYEQYF. The V call is TRBV29-1, the J call TRBJ2-7; D remains unclear. CDR1 is SQVTM and CDR2 is ANQGSEA in the germline V gene. V shed 6 bases and J shed 0 bases, with 12 bases lying between them. The CDR3 is made up of 13 amino acids.

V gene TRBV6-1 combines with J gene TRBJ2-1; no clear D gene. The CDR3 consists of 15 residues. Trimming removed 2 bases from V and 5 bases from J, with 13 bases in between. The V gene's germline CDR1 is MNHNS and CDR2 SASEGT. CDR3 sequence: CASSERAAYHNEQFF. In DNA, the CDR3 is TGTGCCAGCAGTGAAAGGGCAGCCTACCACAATGAGCAGTTCTTC.

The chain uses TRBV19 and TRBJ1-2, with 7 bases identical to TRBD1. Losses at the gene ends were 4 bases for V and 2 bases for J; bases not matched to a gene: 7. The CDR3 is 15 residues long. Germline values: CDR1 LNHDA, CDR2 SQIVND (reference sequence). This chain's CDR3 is CASSKWDSTNYGYTF. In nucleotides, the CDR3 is TGTGCCAGTAGTAAGTGGGACAGCACGAACTATGGCTACACCTTC.

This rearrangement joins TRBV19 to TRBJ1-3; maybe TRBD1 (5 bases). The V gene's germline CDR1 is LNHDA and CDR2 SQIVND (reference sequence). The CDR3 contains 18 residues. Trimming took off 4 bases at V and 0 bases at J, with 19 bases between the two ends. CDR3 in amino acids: CASSRRDGAGVSGNTIYF. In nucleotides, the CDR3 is TGTGCCAGTAGTAGGCGGGACGGGGCAGGAGTCTCTGGAAACACCATATATTTT.

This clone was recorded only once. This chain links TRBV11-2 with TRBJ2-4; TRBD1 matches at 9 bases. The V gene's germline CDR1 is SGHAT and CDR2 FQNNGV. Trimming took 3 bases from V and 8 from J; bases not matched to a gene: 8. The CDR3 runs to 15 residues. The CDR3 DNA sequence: TGTGCCAGCAGCTTTGGGACAGGGCGGCGAGACATTCAGTACTTC. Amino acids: CASSFGTGRRDIQYF.

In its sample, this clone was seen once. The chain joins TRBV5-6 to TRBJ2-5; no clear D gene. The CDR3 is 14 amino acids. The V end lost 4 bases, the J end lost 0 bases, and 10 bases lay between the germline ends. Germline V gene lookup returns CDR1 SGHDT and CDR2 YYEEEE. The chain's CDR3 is CASSPQMYQETQYF. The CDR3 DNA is TGTGCCAGCAGCCCTCAGATGTACCAAGAGACCCAGTACTTC.

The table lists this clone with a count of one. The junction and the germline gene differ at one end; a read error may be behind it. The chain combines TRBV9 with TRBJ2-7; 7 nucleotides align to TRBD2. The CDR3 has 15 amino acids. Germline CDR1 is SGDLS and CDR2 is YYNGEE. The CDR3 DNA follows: TGTGCCAGCAGCGTAGACGCGACTAGCTCCTTCGAGCAGTACTTC. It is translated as CASSVDATSSFEQYF. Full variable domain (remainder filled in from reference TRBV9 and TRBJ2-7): DSGVTQTPKHLITATGQRVTLRCSPRSGDLSVYWYQQSLDQGLQFLIQYYNGEERAKGNILERFSAQQFPDLHSELNLSSLELGDSALYFCASSVDATSSFEQYFGPGTRLTVT.

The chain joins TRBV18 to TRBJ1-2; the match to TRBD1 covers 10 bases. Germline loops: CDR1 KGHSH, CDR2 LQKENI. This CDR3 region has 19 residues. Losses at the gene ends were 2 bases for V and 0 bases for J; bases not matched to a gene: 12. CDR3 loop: CASSPSSGTGANTNYGYTF. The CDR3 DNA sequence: TGTGCCAGCTCACCATCCTCCGGGACAGGGGCCAATACTAACTATGGCTACACCTTC.

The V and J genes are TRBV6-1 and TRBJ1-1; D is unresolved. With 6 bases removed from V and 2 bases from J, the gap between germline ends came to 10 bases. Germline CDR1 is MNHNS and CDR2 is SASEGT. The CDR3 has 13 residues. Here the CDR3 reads CASSLWVNTEAFF. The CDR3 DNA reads TGTGCCAGCAGCCTCTGGGTAAACACTGAAGCTTTCTTT.

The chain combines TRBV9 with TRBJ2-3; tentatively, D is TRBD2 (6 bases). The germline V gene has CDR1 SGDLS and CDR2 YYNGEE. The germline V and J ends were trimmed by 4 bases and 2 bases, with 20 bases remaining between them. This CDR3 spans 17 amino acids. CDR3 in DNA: TGTGCCAGCAGCCCAACCTCGGGACTTCTGTTCACAGATACGCAGTATTTT. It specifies CASSPTSGLLFTDTQYF.

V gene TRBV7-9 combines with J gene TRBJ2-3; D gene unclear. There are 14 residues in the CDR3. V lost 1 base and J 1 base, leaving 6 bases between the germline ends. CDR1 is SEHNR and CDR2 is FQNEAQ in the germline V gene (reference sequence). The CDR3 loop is CASSLERGTDTQYF. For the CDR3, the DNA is TGTGCCAGCAGCTTAGAAAGGGGCACAGATACGCAGTATTTT.

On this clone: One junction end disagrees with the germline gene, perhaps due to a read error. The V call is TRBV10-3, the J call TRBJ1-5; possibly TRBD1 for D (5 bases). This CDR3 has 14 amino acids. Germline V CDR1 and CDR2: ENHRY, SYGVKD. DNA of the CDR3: TGTGCCATCGGTGATCCGGCAGGGCGGCAGCCCCAGCATTTT. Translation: CAIGDPAGRQPQHF.

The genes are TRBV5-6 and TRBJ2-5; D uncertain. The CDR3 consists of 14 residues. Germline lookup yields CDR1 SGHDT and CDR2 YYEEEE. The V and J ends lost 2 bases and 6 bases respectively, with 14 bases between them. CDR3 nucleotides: TGTGCCAGCAGCTTCACAGAAACCTTGAAGACCCAGTACTTC. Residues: CASSFTETLKTQYF.

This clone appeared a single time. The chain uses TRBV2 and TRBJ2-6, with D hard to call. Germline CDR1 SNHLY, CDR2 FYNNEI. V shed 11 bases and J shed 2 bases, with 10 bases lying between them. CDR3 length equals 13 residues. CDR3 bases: TGTGCCGGCACGTCTCCTGGGGCCAACGTCCTGACTTTC. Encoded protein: CAGTSPGANVLTF.

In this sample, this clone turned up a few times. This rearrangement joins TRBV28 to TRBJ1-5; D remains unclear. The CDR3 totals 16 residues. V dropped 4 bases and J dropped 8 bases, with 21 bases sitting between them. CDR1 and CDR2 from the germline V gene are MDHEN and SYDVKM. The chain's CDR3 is CASSSGQALYSEPQHF. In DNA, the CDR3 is TGTGCCAGCAGTTCTGGCCAGGCTTTATACTCGGAGCCCCAGCATTTT.